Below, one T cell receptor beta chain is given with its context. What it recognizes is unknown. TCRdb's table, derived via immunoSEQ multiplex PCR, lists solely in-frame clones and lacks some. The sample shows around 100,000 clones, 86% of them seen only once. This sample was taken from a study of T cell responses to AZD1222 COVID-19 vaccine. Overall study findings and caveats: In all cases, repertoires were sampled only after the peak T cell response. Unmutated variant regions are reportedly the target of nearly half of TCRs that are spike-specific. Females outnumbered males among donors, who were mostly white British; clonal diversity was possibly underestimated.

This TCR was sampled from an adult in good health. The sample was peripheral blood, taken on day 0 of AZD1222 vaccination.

The CDR3 loop reads CASGEQVNQPQHF. The CDR3, as DNA: TGTGCCAGTGGGGAACAGGTCAATCAGCCCCAGCATTTT. V is TRBV19 and J is TRBJ1-5, with D maybe TRBD1 (5 bases). The CDR3 spans 13 residues. The V and J ends lost 8 bases and 3 bases respectively, with 11 bases between them. CDR1 and CDR2 (germline): LNHDA, SQIVND (reference sequence).